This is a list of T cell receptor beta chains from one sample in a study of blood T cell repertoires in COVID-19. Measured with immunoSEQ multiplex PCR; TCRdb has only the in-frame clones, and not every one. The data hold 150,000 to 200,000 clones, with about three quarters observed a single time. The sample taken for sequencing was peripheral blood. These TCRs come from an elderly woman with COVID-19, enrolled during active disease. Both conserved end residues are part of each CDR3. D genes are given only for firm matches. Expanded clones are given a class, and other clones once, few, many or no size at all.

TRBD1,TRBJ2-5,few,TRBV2,TGTGCCAGCAGTTACACAGGGGGAGAGACCCAGTACTTC,CASSYTGGETQYF
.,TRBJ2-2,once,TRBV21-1,TGTGCCAGCAGCAGGAGGGGGACTAGCGTCGCCGGGGAGCTGTTTTTT,CASSRRGTSVAGELFF
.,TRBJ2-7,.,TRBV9,TGTGCCAGCAGCGTAGCTTCGGCGGGGATGCAGTACTTC,CASSVASAGMQYF
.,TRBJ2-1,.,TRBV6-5,TGTGCCAGCAGTTACCGGAGAGGTTCCTACAATGAGCAGTTCTTC,CASSYRRGSYNEQFF
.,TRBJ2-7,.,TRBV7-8,TGTGCCAGCAGCTTAGCGGACTTCTACGAGCAGTACTTC,CASSLADFYEQYF
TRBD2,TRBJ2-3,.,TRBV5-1,TGCGCCAGCAGCAACCCGGGGACTAGCGGGGGTCTAGATACGCAGTATTTT,CASSNPGTSGGLDTQYF
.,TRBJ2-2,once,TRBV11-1,TGTGCCAGCAGCCCCCCACTAGCCACCGGGGAGCTGTTTTTT,CASSPPLATGELFF
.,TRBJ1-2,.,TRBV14,TGTGCCAGCAGCCAAGATCGCGAGGCTATCTATGGCTACACCTTC,CASSQDREAIYGYTF
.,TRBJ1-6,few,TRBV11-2,TGTGCCAGGACAAAGTCGATCAATTCACCCCTCCACTTT,CARTKSINSPLHF
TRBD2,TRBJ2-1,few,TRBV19,TGTGCCAGTAGTATAGGAGGGACTAGAGAGCAGTTCTTC,CASSIGGTREQFF
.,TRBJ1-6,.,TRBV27,TGTGCCAGCAGTGCCCAGGGTTCTAATTCACCCCTCCACTTT,CASSAQGSNSPLHF
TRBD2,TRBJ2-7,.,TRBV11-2,TGTGCCAGCAGTTCCCGGACTAGCGGGAGTGGTGAGCAGTACTTC,CASSSRTSGSGEQYF
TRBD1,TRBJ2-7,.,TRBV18,TGTGCCAGCTCACGGACAGGGGGTAGCGACGAGCAGTACTTC,CASSRTGGSDEQYF
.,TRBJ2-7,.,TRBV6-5,TGTGCCAGCCGTACTTACGCGTACACAGCCTACGAGCAGTACTTC,CASRTYAYTAYEQYF
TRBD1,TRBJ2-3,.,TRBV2,TGTGCCAGCAGTGTTGTGGGACAGGGAACAGATACGCAGTATTTT,CASSVVGQGTDTQYF
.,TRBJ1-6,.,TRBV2,TGTGCCAGCCGTACGACGACAGATTCACCCCTCCACTTT,CASRTTTDSPLHF
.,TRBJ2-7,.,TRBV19,TGTGCCAGTAGCGATACAGGGTCCTACGAGCAGTACTTC,CASSDTGSYEQYF
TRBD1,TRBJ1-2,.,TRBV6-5,TGTGCCAGCACCCCGGGACAGGGGAACTATGGCTACACCTTC,CASTPGQGNYGYTF
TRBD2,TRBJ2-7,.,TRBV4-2,TGTGCCAGCAGCCGCCAGCGGGAGTCCGCCTACGAGCAGTACTTC,CASSRQRESAYEQYF
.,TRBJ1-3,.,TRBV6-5,TGTGCCAGCAGCATGGACAGCCGCTCTGGAAACACCATATATTTT,CASSMDSRSGNTIYF
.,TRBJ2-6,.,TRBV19,TGTGCCAGTAGTCATCAGGTGGCTGGGGCCAACGTCCTGACTTTC,CASSHQVAGANVLTF
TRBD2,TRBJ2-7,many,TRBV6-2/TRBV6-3,TGTGCCAGCAGTTCCGGACTAGCGGGAAGTTACGAGCAGTACTTC,CASSSGLAGSYEQYF
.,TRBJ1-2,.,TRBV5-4,TGTGCCAGCAGCTTTTCTGTCTCTCGAGGGGGCTACACCTTC,CASSFSVSRGGYTF
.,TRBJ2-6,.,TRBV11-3,TGTGCCAGCAGCTTCTCAGGGGCTGGGGCCAACGTCCTGACTTTC,CASSFSGAGANVLTF
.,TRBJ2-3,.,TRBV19,TGTGCCAGTAGTTCCCAGCGACAGACAGATACGCAGTATTTT,CASSSQRQTDTQYF
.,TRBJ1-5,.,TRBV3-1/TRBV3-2,TGTGCCAGCAGCCAAGACCCCCCGAGGACTTATAGCAATCAGCCCCAGCATTTT,CASSQDPPRTYSNQPQHF
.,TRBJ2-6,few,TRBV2,TGTGCCAGCAGCCCTCAGGGTTTCTCTGGGGCCAACGTCCTGACTTTC,CASSPQGFSGANVLTF
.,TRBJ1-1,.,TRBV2,TGTGCCAGCAGTGAAATGGGGGCTGTCACTGAAGCTTTCTTT,CASSEMGAVTEAFF
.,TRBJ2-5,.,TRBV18,TGTGCCAGCTCACCAAGTGACAGGCATCAAGAGACCCAGTACTTC,CASSPSDRHQETQYF
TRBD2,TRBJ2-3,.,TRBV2,TGTGCCAGCAGAAAGGACGGACTAGCAGGCACAGATACGCAGTATTTT,CASRKDGLAGTDTQYF
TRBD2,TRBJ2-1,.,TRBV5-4,TGTGCCAGCAGCTTGGGGACTAGCTCCCACAATGAGCAGTTCTTC,CASSLGTSSHNEQFF
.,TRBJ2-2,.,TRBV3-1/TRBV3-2,TGTGCCAGCAGCCGAACCAGCACCGGGGAGCTGTTTTTT,CASSRTSTGELFF
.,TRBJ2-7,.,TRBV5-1,TGCGCCAGCAGCTTCCGGTCCCAGGACTACGAGCAGTACTTC,CASSFRSQDYEQYF
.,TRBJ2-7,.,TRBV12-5,TGTGCTAGTGGTTTGGGGGCAGGCTCACTTCACGAGCAGTACTTC,CASGLGAGSLHEQYF
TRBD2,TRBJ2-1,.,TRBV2,TGTGCCAGCAGTGAATTGTGGAGCGGGGGGACCGGAGGGGAGCAGTTCTTC,CASSELWSGGTGGEQFF
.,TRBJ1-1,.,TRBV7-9,TGTGCCAGCAGCTACACGGGGGTAGCCACTGAAGCTTTCTTT,CASSYTGVATEAFF
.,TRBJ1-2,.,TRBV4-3,TGCGCCAGCAGCCAAGATCGCGGAAGGCAACGCGGCTACACCTTC,CASSQDRGRQRGYTF
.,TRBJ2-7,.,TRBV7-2,TGTGCCAGCAGCTTAACGACAGAAGTCCAGTACTTC,CASSLTTEVQYF
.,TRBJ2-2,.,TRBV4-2,TGTGCCAGCAGCCCCCTACAGGGGAACACCGGGGAGCTGTTTTTT,CASSPLQGNTGELFF
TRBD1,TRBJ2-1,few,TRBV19,TGTGCCAGTAGTATTATGGGACAGGTCTCCTACAATGAGCAGTTCTTC,CASSIMGQVSYNEQFF
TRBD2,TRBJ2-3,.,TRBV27,TGTGCCAGCAGTTCTCGGCGGGGGTTTACTGATACGCAGTATTTT,CASSSRRGFTDTQYF
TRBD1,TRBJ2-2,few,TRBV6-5,TGTGCCAGCAGTTACTCGACAGGGGGCACCGGGGAGCTGTTTTTT,CASSYSTGGTGELFF
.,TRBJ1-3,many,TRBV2,TGTGCCAGCAGAAAGGACACTCAAAGTAGAAACACCATATATTTT,CASRKDTQSRNTIYF
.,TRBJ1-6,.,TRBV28,TGTGCCAGCAGTTCCGCATGGGACGCGGGGAATTCACCCCTCCACTTT,CASSSAWDAGNSPLHF
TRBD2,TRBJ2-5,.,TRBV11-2,TGTGCCAGCAGCGTGGGACTAGCGGAAGAGACCCAGTACTTC,CASSVGLAEETQYF
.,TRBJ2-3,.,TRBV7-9,TGTGCCAGCAGCTTCCGAACTAGCACAGATACGCAGTATTTT,CASSFRTSTDTQYF